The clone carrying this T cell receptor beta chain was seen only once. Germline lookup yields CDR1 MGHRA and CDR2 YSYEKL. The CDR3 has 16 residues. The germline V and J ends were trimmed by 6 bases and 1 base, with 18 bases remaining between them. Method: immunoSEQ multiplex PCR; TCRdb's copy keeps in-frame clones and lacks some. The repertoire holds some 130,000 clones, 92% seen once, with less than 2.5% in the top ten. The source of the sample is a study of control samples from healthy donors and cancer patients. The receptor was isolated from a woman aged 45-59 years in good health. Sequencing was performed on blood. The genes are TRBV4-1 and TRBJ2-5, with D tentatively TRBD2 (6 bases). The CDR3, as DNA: TGCGCCAGCAGACTAATTGGAGGGCAGGTCCAAGAGACCCAGTACTTC. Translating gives CASRLIGGQVQETQYF.